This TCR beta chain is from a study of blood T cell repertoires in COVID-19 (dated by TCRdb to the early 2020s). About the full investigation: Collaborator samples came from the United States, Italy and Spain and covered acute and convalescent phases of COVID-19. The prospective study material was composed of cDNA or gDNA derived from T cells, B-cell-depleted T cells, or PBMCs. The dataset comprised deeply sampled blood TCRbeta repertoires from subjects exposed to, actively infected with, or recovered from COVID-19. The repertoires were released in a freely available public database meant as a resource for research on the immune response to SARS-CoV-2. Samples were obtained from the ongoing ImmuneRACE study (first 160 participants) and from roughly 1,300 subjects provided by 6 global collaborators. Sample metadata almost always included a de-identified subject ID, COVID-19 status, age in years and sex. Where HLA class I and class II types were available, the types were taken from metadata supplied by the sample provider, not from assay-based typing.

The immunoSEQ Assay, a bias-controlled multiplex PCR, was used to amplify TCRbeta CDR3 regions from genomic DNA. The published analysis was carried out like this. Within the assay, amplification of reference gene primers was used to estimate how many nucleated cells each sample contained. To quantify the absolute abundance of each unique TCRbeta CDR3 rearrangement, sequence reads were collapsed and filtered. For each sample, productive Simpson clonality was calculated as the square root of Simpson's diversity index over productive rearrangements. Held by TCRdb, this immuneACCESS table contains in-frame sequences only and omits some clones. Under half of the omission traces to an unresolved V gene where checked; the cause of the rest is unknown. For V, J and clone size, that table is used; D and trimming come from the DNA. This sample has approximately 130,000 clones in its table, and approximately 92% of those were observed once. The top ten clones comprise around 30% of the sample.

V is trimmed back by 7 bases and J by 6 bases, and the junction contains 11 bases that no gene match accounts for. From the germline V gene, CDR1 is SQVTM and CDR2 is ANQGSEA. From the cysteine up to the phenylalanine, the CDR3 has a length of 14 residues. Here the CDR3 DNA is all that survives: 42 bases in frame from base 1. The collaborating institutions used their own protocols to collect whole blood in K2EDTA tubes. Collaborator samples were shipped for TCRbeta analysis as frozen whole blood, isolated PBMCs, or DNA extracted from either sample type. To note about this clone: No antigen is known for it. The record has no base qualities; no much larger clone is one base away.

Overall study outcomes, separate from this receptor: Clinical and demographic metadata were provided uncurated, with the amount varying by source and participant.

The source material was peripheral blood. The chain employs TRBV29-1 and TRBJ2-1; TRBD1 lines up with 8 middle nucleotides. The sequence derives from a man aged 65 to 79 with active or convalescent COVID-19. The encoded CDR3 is CSAPRNRGSNEQFF. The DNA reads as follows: TGCAGCGCCCCCCGGAACAGGGGGTCCAATGAGCAGTTCTTC.